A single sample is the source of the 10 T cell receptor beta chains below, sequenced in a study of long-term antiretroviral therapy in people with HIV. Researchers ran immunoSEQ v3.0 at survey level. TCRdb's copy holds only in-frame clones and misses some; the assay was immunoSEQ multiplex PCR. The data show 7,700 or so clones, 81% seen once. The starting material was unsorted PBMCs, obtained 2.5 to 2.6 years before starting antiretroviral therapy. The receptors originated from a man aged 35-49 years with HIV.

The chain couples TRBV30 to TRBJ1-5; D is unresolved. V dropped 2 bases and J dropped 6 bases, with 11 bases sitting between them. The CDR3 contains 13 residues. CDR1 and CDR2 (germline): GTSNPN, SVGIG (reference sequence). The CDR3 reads CAWSPLDTQPQHF. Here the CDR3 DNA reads TGTGCCTGGAGTCCCCTCGATACTCAGCCCCAGCATTTT.

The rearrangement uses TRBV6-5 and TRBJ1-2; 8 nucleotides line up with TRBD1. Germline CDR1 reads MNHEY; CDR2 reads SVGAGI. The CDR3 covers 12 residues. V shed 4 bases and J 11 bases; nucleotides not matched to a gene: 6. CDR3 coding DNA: TGTGCCAGCAGTTCCACGGGACAGGCTTACACCTTC. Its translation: CASSSTGQAYTF.

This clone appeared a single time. The CDR3 nucleotides are TGTGCCAGCTCACCACCGTCCCCTTCACCCCTCCACTTT. As protein: CASSPPSPSPLHF. J is TRBJ1-6 and V is TRBV18; no definite D call. V was cut by 0 bases and J by 9 bases, with 6 bases left in between. Germline CDR1 is KGHSH and CDR2 is LQKENI. CDR3 length equals 13 residues.

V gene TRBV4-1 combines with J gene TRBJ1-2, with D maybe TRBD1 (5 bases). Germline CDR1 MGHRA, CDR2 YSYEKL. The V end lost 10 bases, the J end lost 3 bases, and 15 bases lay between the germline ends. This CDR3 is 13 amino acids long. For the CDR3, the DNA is TGCGCCACCCCGCTTGGGGCACACTATGGCTACACCTTC. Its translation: CATPLGAHYGYTF.

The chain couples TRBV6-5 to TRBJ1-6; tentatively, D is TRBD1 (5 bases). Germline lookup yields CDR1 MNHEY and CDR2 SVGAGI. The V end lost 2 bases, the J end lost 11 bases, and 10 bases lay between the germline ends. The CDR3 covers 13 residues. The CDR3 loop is CASSYGQGPPLHF. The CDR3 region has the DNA TGTGCCAGCAGTTACGGGCAGGGTCCACCCCTCCACTTT.

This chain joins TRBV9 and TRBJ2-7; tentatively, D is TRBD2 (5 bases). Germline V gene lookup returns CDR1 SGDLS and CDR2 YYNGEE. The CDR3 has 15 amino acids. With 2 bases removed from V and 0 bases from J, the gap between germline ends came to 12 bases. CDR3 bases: TGTGCCAGCAGCGTTTCCTTTGGGAGCTCCTACGAGCAGTACTTC. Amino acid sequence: CASSVSFGSSYEQYF.

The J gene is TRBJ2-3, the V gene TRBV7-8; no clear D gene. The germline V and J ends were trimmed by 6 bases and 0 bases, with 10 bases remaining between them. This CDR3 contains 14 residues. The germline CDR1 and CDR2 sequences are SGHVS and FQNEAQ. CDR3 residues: CASRPGPSTDTQYF. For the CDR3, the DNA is TGTGCCAGCAGACCGGGTCCGAGCACAGATACGCAGTATTTT.

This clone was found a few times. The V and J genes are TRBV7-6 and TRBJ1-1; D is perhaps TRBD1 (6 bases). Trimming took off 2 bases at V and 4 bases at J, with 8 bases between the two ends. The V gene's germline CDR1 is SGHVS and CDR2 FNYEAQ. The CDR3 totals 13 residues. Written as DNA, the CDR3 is TGTGCCAGCAGCTTACAGGGGAGCACTGAAGCTTTCTTT. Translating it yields CASSLQGSTEAFF.

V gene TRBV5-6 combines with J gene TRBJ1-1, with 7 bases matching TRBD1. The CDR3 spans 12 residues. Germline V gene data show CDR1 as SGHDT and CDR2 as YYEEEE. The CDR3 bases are TGTGCTTCCTCAGACAGGGACACTGAAGCTTTCTTT. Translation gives CASSDRDTEAFF. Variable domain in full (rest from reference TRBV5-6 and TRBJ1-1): DAGVTQSPTHLIKTRGQQVTLRCSPKSGHDTVSWYQQALGQGPQFIFQYYEEEERQRGNFPDRFSGHQFPNYSSELNVNALLLGDSALYLCASSDRDTEAFFGQGTRLTVV.

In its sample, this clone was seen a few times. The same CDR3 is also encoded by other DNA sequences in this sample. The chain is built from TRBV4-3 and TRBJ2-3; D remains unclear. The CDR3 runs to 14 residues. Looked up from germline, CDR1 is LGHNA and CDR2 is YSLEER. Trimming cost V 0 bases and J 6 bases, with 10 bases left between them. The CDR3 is CASSQDRSGDTQYF. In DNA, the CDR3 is TGCGCCAGCAGCCAAGATAGGAGTGGGGATACGCAGTATTTT.